Below, 28 T cell receptor beta chains from the same sample are listed, as sequenced in a study of lymphopenia after photon versus proton radiotherapy. Produced via immunoSEQ multiplex PCR; TCRdb's table is partial and in-frame only. The table has approximately 150,000 clones, more than 85% seen once; the top ten hold around 5%. Sequenced here: peripheral blood, sampled from a patient treated with photon-based radiotherapy. Every receptor here comes from a man aged 50-59 years with gastric cancer.

This rearrangement joins TRBV21-1 to TRBJ2-1; the listed D gene, TRBD1, was not tested against the DNA. TRBV21-1 is a known pseudogene. The CDR3 length is 18 residues. CDR3 DNA sequence: TGTGCCAGCAGCAAAGACGACAGGAAAATGAGGTGGGGCAATGAGCAGTTCTTC. This translates into CASSKDDRKMRWGNEQFF.

This chain connects TRBV19 to TRBJ1-5; maybe TRBD1 (5 bases). The CDR3 length is 15 residues. Germline lookup yields CDR1 LNHDA and CDR2 SQIVND (reference sequence). V dropped 3 bases and J dropped 1 base, with 10 bases sitting between them. The CDR3 protein is CASSIGGKSNQPQHF. The CDR3 nucleotides are TGTGCCAGTAGTATTGGGGGGAAAAGCAATCAGCCCCAGCATTTT.

The chain uses TRBV18 and TRBJ2-3, with D perhaps matching TRBD2 (6 bases). Trimming took off 3 bases at V and 4 bases at J, with 11 bases between the two ends. The germline V gene has CDR1 KGHSH and CDR2 LQKENI. The CDR3 length is 14 residues. Written as DNA, the CDR3 is TGTGCCAGCTCACCTGCCATAGCGGCAGATACGCAGTATTTT. This sequence encodes CASSPAIAADTQYF.

The CDR3 reads CASSRDLAGGYNEQFF. As DNA, the CDR3 is TGTGCCAGCAGCAGAGACTTAGCGGGAGGTTACAATGAGCAGTTCTTC. This chain uses TRBV7-2 with TRBJ2-1, with TRBD2 matching 10 bases. This CDR3 has 16 amino acids. CDR1 and CDR2 (germline): SGHTA, FQGNSA. Unmatched junction bases numbered 8, after V lost 5 bases and J lost 4 bases.

The chain employs TRBV5-1 and TRBJ1-1; TRBD1 might be the D (5 bases). V lost 2 bases, J lost 2 bases, and 16 bases lay in between. Germline lookup yields CDR1 SGHRS and CDR2 YFSETQ. The CDR3 is made up of 16 amino acids. The CDR3: CASSFAGRLLNTEAFF. The CDR3 coding sequence is TGCGCCAGCAGCTTTGCGGGGCGCCTACTTAACACTGAAGCTTTCTTT. Based on the CDR3 plus reference TRBV5-1 and TRBJ1-1, the full variable domain is KAGVTQTPRYLIKTRGQQVTLSCSPISGHRSVSWYQQTPGQGLQFLFEYFSETQRNKGNFPGRFSGRQFSNSRSEMNVSTLELGDSALYLCASSFAGRLLNTEAFFGQGTRLTVV.

The genes are TRBV19 and TRBJ2-2; TRBD2 matches at 13 bases. CDR1 is LNHDA and CDR2 is SQIVND in the germline V gene (reference sequence). V gave up 0 bases and J gave up 5 bases; unmatched junction bases: 6. This CDR3 spans 18 amino acids. CDR3 loop: CASSIDLGLAGRTGELFF. The CDR3 DNA is TGTGCCAGTAGTATAGATTTGGGACTAGCGGGACGGACCGGGGAGCTGTTTTTT.

The V gene is TRBV6-6, the J gene TRBJ2-7, with D possibly being TRBD2 (6 bases). This CDR3 has 14 amino acids. Germline V gene data show CDR1 as MNHNY and CDR2 as SVGAGI (reference sequence). Trimming pared 4 bases from V and 0 bases from J, leaving 10 bases between. CDR3 sequence: CASSFDGSSYEQYF. CDR3 nucleotide sequence: TGTGCCAGCAGTTTCGACGGGAGCTCCTACGAGCAGTACTTC.

The chain combines TRBV28 with TRBJ1-5; 7 bases align to TRBD1. V trimming: 5 bases; J trimming: 7 bases; junction bases outside the gene matches: 8. This CDR3 is 14 amino acids long. Per the germline V gene, CDR1 is MDHEN and CDR2 is SYDVKM. The CDR3 spells CASSPATGPQPQHF. The DNA of the CDR3 is TGTGCCAGCAGTCCCGCGACAGGGCCCCAGCCCCAGCATTTT.

The rearrangement uses TRBV30 and TRBJ1-1; no definite D call. Trimming cost V 5 bases and J 1 base, with 8 bases left between them. The CDR3 loop spans 12 amino acids. The germline V gene encodes CDR1 GTSNPN and CDR2 SVGIG (reference sequence). The CDR3 loop reads CAWADENTEAFF. The CDR3 DNA reads TGTGCCTGGGCTGACGAGAACACTGAAGCTTTCTTT.

The CDR3 DNA is TGTGCCAGCAGTTTATTCTCCGGGACCGTGTACGAGCAGTACTTC. Amino acids: CASSLFSGTVYEQYF. The chain couples TRBV28 to TRBJ2-7, with D perhaps being TRBD1 or TRBD2 (5 bases each). Deletions cut 1 base from V and 4 bases from J, with 14 bases between. The CDR3 contains 15 residues. The germline V gene has CDR1 MDHEN and CDR2 SYDVKM.

The chain carries TRBV5-1 and TRBJ1-4, with D perhaps matching TRBD1 (6 bases). The CDR3 sequence is 14 residues long. Germline values: CDR1 SGHRS, CDR2 YFSETQ. Trimming removed 4 bases from V and 5 bases from J, with 12 bases in between. CDR3 loop: CASSAGDKNEKLFF. In nucleotides, the CDR3 is TGCGCCAGCAGCGCAGGGGACAAGAATGAAAAACTGTTTTTT.

Concerning this clone itself: Other DNA sequences in the sample encode the same CDR3. This chain connects TRBV9 to TRBJ2-1; the match to TRBD2 covers 12 bases. The CDR3 spans 17 residues. Germline CDR1 is SGDLS and CDR2 is YYNGEE. After removal of 0 bases from V and 7 bases from J, the junction contained 8 bases not matched to a gene. CDR3 sequence reads: CASSVGPGLAGYNEQFF. CDR3 DNA sequence: TGTGCCAGCAGCGTAGGGCCGGGACTAGCGGGCTATAATGAGCAGTTCTTC.

The CDR3 DNA reads TGTGCCACCAGCAGAGAAGAAGGCAGGGTTGACACTGAAGCTTTCTTT. Translation: CATSREEGRVDTEAFF. The chain links TRBV15 to TRBJ1-1, with a possible D match to TRBD1 (5 bases). CDR3 length: 16 residues. Trimming removed 0 bases from V and 3 bases from J, with 14 bases in between. Germline loops: CDR1 LNHNV, CDR2 YYDKDF (reference sequence).

The V call is TRBV11-2, the J call TRBJ2-7; 7 positions agree with TRBD2. CDR1 and CDR2 from the germline V gene are SGHAT and FQNNGV. Unmatched junction bases numbered 7, after V lost 5 bases and J lost 6 bases. This CDR3 is built from 13 residues. Written as DNA, the CDR3 is TGTGCCAGCAGCGGGGAGGGGAGGGTCGAGCAGTACTTC. Translating gives CASSGEGRVEQYF. The full variable domain, in which reference TRBV11-2 and TRBJ2-7 provide the parts outside the CDR3, is EAGVAQSPRYKIIEKRQSVAFWCNPISGHATLYWYQQILGQGPKLLIQFQNNGVVDDSQLPKDRFSAERLKGVDSTLKIQPAKLEDSAVYLCASSGEGRVEQYFGPGTRLTVT.

The chain uses TRBV30 and TRBJ1-1, with TRBD1 as a possible D gene (6 bases). Germline CDR1 and CDR2: GTSNPN and SVGIG (reference sequence). V lost 5 bases to trimming and J lost 0 bases, with 10 bases between them. This CDR3 comprises 13 residues. The CDR3 region is CAWGTSLNTEAFF. The CDR3 nucleotides read TGTGCCTGGGGGACAAGTCTGAACACTGAAGCTTTCTTT. The variable domain in full, with the rest retrieved from reference TRBV30 and TRBJ1-1, is SQTIHQWPATLVQPVGSPLSLECTVEGTSNPNLYWYRQAAGRGLQLLFYSVGIGQISSEVPQNLSASRPQDRQFILSSKKLLLSDSGFYLCAWGTSLNTEAFFGQGTRLTVV.

In this sample, this clone turned up once. The V call is TRBV7-2, the J call TRBJ2-7; possibly TRBD1 for D (6 bases). This CDR3 has 16 residues. Per germline, CDR1 SGHTA and CDR2 FQGNSA. Trimming removed 3 bases at V and 0 bases at J, with 15 bases between. The DNA for the CDR3 is TGTGCCAGCAGCTTCCGGCAGGGGATGGCCTCCTACGAGCAGTACTTC. As protein: CASSFRQGMASYEQYF.

The J gene is TRBJ2-3, the V gene TRBV9; 9 bases are a match to TRBD2. Germline CDR1 is SGDLS and CDR2 is YYNGEE. V lost 3 bases, J lost 4 bases, and 6 bases stayed unmatched. This CDR3 spans 15 amino acids. CDR3 sequence (DNA): TGTGCCAGCAGCGGAATAGCGGGGGTGGCAGATACGCAGTATTTT. It encodes CASSGIAGVADTQYF. Looking up the rest from reference TRBV9 and TRBJ2-3 gives the full variable domain: DSGVTQTPKHLITATGQRVTLRCSPRSGDLSVYWYQQSLDQGLQFLIQYYNGEERAKGNILERFSAQQFPDLHSELNLSSLELGDSALYFCASSGIAGVADTQYFGPGTRLTVL.

The rearrangement uses TRBV29-1 and TRBJ1-2; 9 bases fit TRBD1. The CDR3 extends over 13 amino acids. Germline V gene sequence: CDR1 SQVTM, CDR2 ANQGSEA. V gave up 7 bases and J gave up 4 bases; unmatched junction bases: 7. The CDR3 here is CSATGQGSYGYTF. CDR3 nucleotides: TGCAGCGCAACGGGACAGGGCAGCTATGGCTACACCTTC.

The rearrangement links TRBV20-1 to TRBJ2-7, with D maybe TRBD2 (5 bases). V lost 3 bases and J lost 7, with 10 bases in between. Germline loops: CDR1 DFQATT, CDR2 SNEGSKA (reference sequence). The CDR3 loop spans 11 amino acids. The CDR3 region is CSASHPGEQYF. DNA for the CDR3: TGCAGTGCTAGTCACCCGGGAGAGCAGTACTTC.

The chain carries TRBV25-1 and TRBJ2-2, with 7 bases identical to TRBD2. The V segment lost 7 bases and the J segment 7 bases; nucleotides outside the gene matches: 15. The CDR3 covers 16 residues. In germline, CDR1 is MGHDK, CDR2 SYGVNS. This CDR3 reads CASTEPGGGSGGELFF. The CDR3 DNA is TGTGCCAGCACCGAGCCGGGCGGGGGATCTGGCGGGGAGCTGTTTTTT.

The chain is built from TRBV19 and TRBJ2-7; D may correspond to TRBD1 or TRBD2 (7 bases each). Germline CDR1 and CDR2: LNHDA and SQIVND (reference sequence). V lost 3 bases and J lost 2, with 11 bases in between. This CDR3 comprises 14 residues. The CDR3 loop reads CASSMQGGTYEQYF. The CDR3 bases are TGTGCCAGTAGTATGCAGGGGGGGACCTACGAGCAGTACTTC.

This chain connects TRBV10-1 to TRBJ2-7; 7 bases map to TRBD1. Germline V gene sequence: CDR1 WNHNN, CDR2 SYGVQD (reference sequence). The trim removed 1 base at V and 0 bases at J, leaving 9 bases unmatched. The CDR3 is 17 amino acids. CDR3 in amino acids: CASSEYALGDSSYEQYF. As DNA, the CDR3 is TGCGCCAGCAGTGAGTACGCCCTGGGGGACAGCTCCTACGAGCAGTACTTC.

The CDR3 DNA follows: TGTGCCAGCAGCCGAACGGGGGACTCCTACGAGCAGTACTTC. Encoded protein: CASSRTGDSYEQYF. The chain links TRBV21-1 to TRBJ2-7; the D call TRBD2 from the table was never checked on the DNA. TRBV21-1 counts as a pseudogene. CDR3 length: 14 amino acids.

A single count supports this clone. The chain has TRBV19 and TRBJ2-3, with a possible D match to TRBD2 (5 bases). CDR3 length: 14 residues. V gave up 5 bases and J gave up 2 bases, with 11 bases separating them. Germline assignment: CDR1 LNHDA and CDR2 SQIVND (reference sequence). CDR3 region: CASSLGLHTDTQYF. Here the CDR3 DNA reads TGTGCCAGTAGTCTCGGACTGCACACAGATACGCAGTATTTT. Using reference TRBV19 and TRBJ2-3 for the parts outside the CDR3, the full variable domain is DGGITQSPKYLFRKEGQNVTLSCEQNLNHDAMYWYRQDPGQGLRLIYYSQIVNDFQKGDIAEGYSVSREKKESFPLTVTSAQKNPTAFYLCASSLGLHTDTQYFGPGTRLTVL.

This rearrangement joins TRBV7-9 to TRBJ1-4, with D unresolved. Trimming shortened V by 0 bases and J by 3 bases, and 8 bases separated the two germline ends. This CDR3 is built from 15 residues. In germline, CDR1 is SEHNR, CDR2 FQNEAQ (reference sequence). In DNA, the CDR3 is TGTGCCAGCAGCTTAGCGGCAGGCGCTAATGAAAAACTGTTTTTT. Protein: CASSLAAGANEKLFF.

The genes are TRBV14 and TRBJ2-5; TRBD2 is a possible D gene (5 bases). Germline V gives CDR1 SGHDN, CDR2 FVKESK. The CDR3 extends over 17 amino acids. Trimming stripped 4 bases from V and 5 bases from J, with 23 bases between. CDR3 sequence reads: CASSPGQGGLISETQYF. In DNA form, the CDR3 reads TGTGCCAGCAGCCCCGGCCAAGGCGGGCTCATCTCCGAGACCCAGTACTTC.

V gene TRBV29-1 combines with J gene TRBJ2-7, with D perhaps TRBD1 (6 bases). CDR1 and CDR2 (germline): SQVTM, ANQGSEA. The CDR3 is 13 residues long. Trimming left V 5 bases short and J 7 bases short, with 18 bases between. CDR3 loop: CSVSGTRGEEQYF. DNA of the CDR3: TGCAGCGTTTCAGGGACACGGGGTGAGGAGCAGTACTTC.

The rearrangement uses TRBV4-2 and TRBJ2-3, with 7 bases identical to TRBD2. V lost 0 bases to trimming and J lost 1 base; unmatched junction nucleotides: 10. CDR1 and CDR2 (germline): LGHNA, YNFKEQ. The CDR3 is made up of 18 amino acids. The DNA of the CDR3 is TGTGCCAGCAGCCAAGATCCCCAGCGGGATATGGGCACAGATACGCAGTATTTT. It is translated as CASSQDPQRDMGTDTQYF.